What follows are 14 T cell receptor beta chains derived from one specimen sequenced in a study of T cell changes during pregnancy in multiple sclerosis. Some clones are missing from TCRdb's copy, which holds only in-frame ones; the method was immunoSEQ multiplex PCR. The sample carries 56,000 or so clones, 88% recorded once. Specimen: CD4+ T cells from peripheral blood mononuclear cells, collected in the third trimester of pregnancy. Receptor source: a female donor with multiple sclerosis, enrolled in a pregnancy study.

The V gene is TRBV18, the J gene TRBJ1-2; possible D gene TRBD1, 5 bases. CDR1 is KGHSH, CDR2 LQKENI, per germline. This CDR3 is 14 amino acids long. V gave up 0 bases and J gave up 6 bases, with 11 bases separating them. DNA of the CDR3: TGTGCCAGCTCACCACCGGGCAGGGAGGATGGCTACACCTTC. It translates to CASSPPGREDGYTF.

The chain links TRBV7-9 to TRBJ1-2; a possible D gene is TRBD1 (5 bases). V was clipped by 1 base and J by 4 bases, with 10 bases between them. CDR1 and CDR2 (germline): SEHNR, FQNEAQ (reference sequence). The CDR3 contains 14 residues. In DNA, the CDR3 is TGTGCCAGCAGCTTAGGGTGGCAGGGCTATGGCTACACCTTC. Its translation: CASSLGWQGYGYTF.

The gene calls are TRBV15 and TRBJ2-4; the match to TRBD1 covers 9 bases. V dropped 3 bases and J dropped 3; count of bases not matched to a gene: 6. The CDR3 extends over 16 amino acids. In germline, CDR1 is LNHNV, CDR2 YYDKDF (reference sequence). CDR3 residues: CATSRAGQGIKNIQYF. As DNA, the CDR3 is TGTGCCACCAGCAGGGCTGGACAGGGGATCAAAAACATTCAGTACTTC.

The rearrangement links TRBV7-8 to TRBJ2-5; 7 bases fit TRBD1. The junction had 4 bases not matched to a gene; V was cut back by 5 bases and J by 1 base. This CDR3 region has 14 residues. Germline loops: CDR1 SGHVS, CDR2 FQNEAQ. Here the CDR3 DNA reads TGTGCCAGCAGCCTCAGACAGGGCCAAGAGACCCAGTACTTC. Translated: CASSLRQGQETQYF.

The chain joins TRBV7-6 to TRBJ1-1; D call uncertain. V shed 5 bases and J shed 0 bases, with 10 bases lying between them. Germline CDR1 is SGHVS and CDR2 is FNYEAQ. The CDR3 spans 14 residues. CDR3 in DNA: TGTGCCAGCAGCCTTTCTACCATGAACACTGAAGCTTTCTTT. Protein product: CASSLSTMNTEAFF. Variable domain in full (rest from reference TRBV7-6 and TRBJ1-1): GAGVSQSPRYKVTKRGQDVALRCDPISGHVSLYWYRQALGQGPEFLTYFNYEAQQDKSGLPNDRFSAERPEGSISTLTIQRTEQRDSAMYRCASSLSTMNTEAFFGQGTRLTVV.

This chain uses TRBV5-6 with TRBJ1-2; 7 nucleotides agree with TRBD1. In germline, CDR1 is SGHDT, CDR2 YYEEEE. This CDR3 has 14 residues. V was clipped by 2 bases and J by 4 bases; unmatched bases: 5. The CDR3 is CASSFPQGIYGYTF. The CDR3 DNA is TGTGCCAGCAGCTTCCCACAGGGGATCTATGGCTACACCTTC.

This chain uses TRBV6-5 with TRBJ2-1; 12 bases line up with TRBD2. There are 16 residues in the CDR3. The J segment lost 8 bases and the V segment lost 4 bases, leaving 9 bases of the junction unmatched. Per germline, CDR1 MNHEY and CDR2 SVGAGI. For the CDR3, the DNA is TGTGCCAGCAGTTGGGCTAGCGGGAGGGTTGGGGATGAGCAGTTCTTC. Encoded protein: CASSWASGRVGDEQFF.

This chain joins TRBV28 and TRBJ2-7; D possibly corresponds to TRBD2 (5 bases). V was cut by 8 bases and J by 5 bases, with 10 bases left in between. Germline CDR1 reads MDHEN; CDR2 reads SYDVKM. There are 11 residues in the CDR3. This chain's CDR3 is CASGGLNEQYF. The DNA for the CDR3 is TGTGCCAGCGGCGGGCTCAACGAGCAGTACTTC.

The chain employs TRBV30 and TRBJ1-2; TRBD1 agrees at 9 bases. The CDR3 is 16 residues long. Germline V gene sequence: CDR1 GTSNPN, CDR2 SVGIG (reference sequence). Trimming cost V 2 bases and J 0 bases; bases outside gene matches: 7. The CDR3 coding sequence is TGTGCCTGGAGTAGGGGACAGGGACGAGCTAACTATGGCTACACCTTC. Its protein is CAWSRGQGRANYGYTF.

This chain uses TRBV10-2 with TRBJ2-7; 8 bases fit TRBD2. After removal of 3 bases from V and 2 bases from J, the junction contained 6 bases not matched to a gene. The CDR3 sequence is 15 residues long. CDR1 and CDR2 (germline): WSHSY, SAAADI. The CDR3 DNA reads as TGCGCCAGCAGTGATCGGGGGGGCAGGGCCTACGAGCAGTACTTC. It codes for CASSDRGGRAYEQYF.

J is TRBJ2-3 and V is TRBV18; D is ambiguous. The V gene lost 3 bases and the J gene lost 2 bases, with 9 bases spanning the gap. The CDR3 totals 14 residues. Looked up from germline, CDR1 is KGHSH and CDR2 is LQKENI. CDR3 nucleotide sequence: TGTGCCAGCTCACCGGGTGACACCACAGATACGCAGTATTTT. Translated, it gives CASSPGDTTDTQYF.

V gene TRBV25-1 combines with J gene TRBJ2-7; D is unclear. Trimming shortened V by 2 bases and J by 0 bases, and 5 bases separated the two germline ends. CDR1 MGHDK and CDR2 SYGVNS come from the germline V gene. The length of the CDR3 is 13 residues. The CDR3 loop reads CASSEPHSYEQYF. The CDR3 coding sequence is TGTGCCAGCAGTGAACCCCACTCCTACGAGCAGTACTTC.

This clone occurred once. The genes are TRBV7-8 and TRBJ2-7; 10 nucleotides align to TRBD2. Trimming at V came to 5 bases and at J to 4 bases, leaving 8 bases not matched to a gene. The germline V gene has CDR1 SGHVS and CDR2 FQNEAQ. The CDR3 is 15 amino acids. This CDR3 reads CASSQSSGGLYEQYF. DNA of the CDR3: TGTGCCAGCAGCCAAAGTAGCGGGGGGCTTTACGAGCAGTACTTC.

This clone turned up a few times. The sample carries other DNA sequences with the same CDR3. The chain uses TRBV7-3 and TRBJ2-7, with D perhaps TRBD2 (7 bases). V was trimmed by 2 bases and J by 4 bases, leaving 12 bases between them. The V gene's germline CDR1 is SGHTA and CDR2 FQGTGA. CDR3 size: 14 residues. The CDR3 loop reads CASSLGRGGYEQYF. As DNA, the CDR3 is TGTGCCAGCAGCTTAGGAAGGGGGGGATACGAGCAGTACTTC.